Listed below are T cell receptor beta chains from one sample, sequenced in a study of blood T cells in healthy people across ages. TCRdb reprocessed the 5' RACE reads with MiXCR, giving one entry per CDR3 protein. The sample lists 1.2 million to 1.5 million distinct CDR3 sequences; around 55% were seen once. Source material: blood. The receptors here all came from a man aged 18 to 35 in good health. CDR3s include the opening cysteine and the closing phenylalanine or tryptophan. A D gene is named only where the DNA matches it firmly. Clone size is given for some rows only: seen once, a few or many times, or a class if the clone is expanded.

clone size	J gene	V gene	D gene	CDR3 length	CDR3 DNA	CDR3 protein
.	TRBJ1-2	TRBV24-1	.	12	TGTGCCACCAGTGACGGGGGTTATGGCTACACCTTC	CATSDGGYGYTF
.	TRBJ2-3	TRBV9	.	15	TGTGCCAGCAGTGTGGGACCCCCTAGCACAGATACGCAGTATTTT	CASSVGPPSTDTQYF
.	TRBJ1-6	TRBV5-1	TRBD1	14	TGCGCCAGCAGCGTGGGACAGGGAAGGTCACCCCTCCACTTT	CASSVGQGRSPLHF
.	TRBJ1-6	TRBV12-3/TRBV12-4	.	12	TGTGCCAGCAGTTTAGAGCGATCACCCCTCCACTTT	CASSLERSPLHF
.	TRBJ2-5	TRBV12-3/TRBV12-4	TRBD2	14	TGTGCCAGCAGCATACGACTAGCGCCAGAGACCCAGTACTTC	CASSIRLAPETQYF
.	TRBJ2-1	TRBV5-1	.	15	TGCGCCAGCAGCCCGGGACAGCCGGTCGGGAGTGAGCAGTTCTTC	CASSPGQPVGSEQFF
few	TRBJ2-4	TRBV7-6	TRBD1	15	TGTGCCAGCAGCTTAGAAGGGACAGGGGCTACGGAGCAGTACTTC	CASSLEGTGATEQYF
.	TRBJ2-3	TRBV9	TRBD2	14	TGTGCCAGCAGCGATAGCGGGAGCACAGATACGCAGTATTTT	CASSDSGSTDTQYF
.	TRBJ2-1	TRBV12-5	.	16	TGTGCTAGTGGTTTGGTACTGCGTCAGGGAGGGGGTGAGCAGTTCTTC	CASGLVLRQGGGEQFF
.	TRBJ2-3	TRBV13	TRBD2	19	TGTGTCAGCAGCTTAGTTACTCGCGGGGGGGGATTCGGCACAGATACGCAGTATTTT	CVSSLVTRGGGFGTDTQYF
once	TRBJ2-7	TRBV20-1	.	11	TGCAGTGCTAGAGATATCCCTGAGCAGTACTTC	CSARDIPEQYF
few	TRBJ2-1	TRBV11-2	TRBD2	20	TGTGCCAGCAGCTTAGATAGCAACTTCGTAGCGGGAGGGCTTTCCTGGGAGCAGTTCTTC	CASSLDSNFVAGGLSWEQFF
.	TRBJ2-7	TRBV28	TRBD1	16	TGTGCCAGCAGTCACGTCCCCGGGACAGGGGGCTACGAGCAGTACTTC	CASSHVPGTGGYEQYF
.	TRBJ2-3	TRBV11-2	.	14	TGTGCCAGCAGCTTCCTCAACCCGGCAGATACGCAGTATTTT	CASSFLNPADTQYF
many	TRBJ2-5	TRBV4-1	TRBD2	16	TGCGCCAGCAGCCTCGGGACTAGCGGGAGCCAAGAGACCCAGTACTTC	CASSLGTSGSQETQYF
.	TRBJ2-5	TRBV2	.	10	TGTGCCAGCAAAGGGGGGGGGCTGTACTTC	CASKGGGLYF
.	TRBJ2-3	TRBV5-1	.	16	TGCGCCAGCAGCCCCACAGGCGCGGAGGAAACAGATACGCAGTATTTT	CASSPTGAEETDTQYF
.	TRBJ2-2	TRBV4-3	.	15	TGCGCCAGCAGCCAAGATGGTCAGGAAGCCGGGGAGCTGTTTTTT	CASSQDGQEAGELFF
.	TRBJ2-5	TRBV20-1	TRBD2	15	TGCAGTGCTGGACACGGACTAGCGGATAAAGAGACCCAGTACTTC	CSAGHGLADKETQYF
.	TRBJ1-1	TRBV6-6	.	13	TGTGCCAGCAGTGACTCCGCGGGAACTGAAGCTTTCTTT	CASSDSAGTEAFF
.	TRBJ2-7	TRBV27	.	14	TGTGCCAGCAGTCCCGGGGCGACGGAGAACGAGCAGTACTTC	CASSPGATENEQYF
.	TRBJ2-3	TRBV10-3	.	16	TGTGCCATCAGTGAGTACGGGGGGCTCGGCACAGATACGCAGTATTTT	CAISEYGGLGTDTQYF
few	TRBJ1-2	TRBV7-8	.	15	TGTGCCAGCAGCTTAGTACAGGGCGCCCTCCTTGGCTACACCTTC	CASSLVQGALLGYTF
few	TRBJ2-7	TRBV20-1	TRBD1	14	TGCAGTGCTAGAGGCTCAGGACAGGGCTACGAGCAGTACTTC	CSARGSGQGYEQYF
.	TRBJ2-1	TRBV27	TRBD2	14	TGCGCCAGCAGCCTACTAGCGGGATCGAAGGAGCAGTTCTTC	CASSLLAGSKEQFF